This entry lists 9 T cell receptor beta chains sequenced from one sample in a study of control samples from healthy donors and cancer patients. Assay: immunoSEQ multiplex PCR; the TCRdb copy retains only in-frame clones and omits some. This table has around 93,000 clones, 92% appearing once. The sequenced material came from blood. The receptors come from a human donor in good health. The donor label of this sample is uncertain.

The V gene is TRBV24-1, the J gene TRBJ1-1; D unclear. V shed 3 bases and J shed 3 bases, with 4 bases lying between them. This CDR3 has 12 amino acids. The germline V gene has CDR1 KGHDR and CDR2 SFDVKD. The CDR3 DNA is TGTGCCACCAGTGATGGGGACACTGAAGCTTTCTTT. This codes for CATSDGDTEAFF.

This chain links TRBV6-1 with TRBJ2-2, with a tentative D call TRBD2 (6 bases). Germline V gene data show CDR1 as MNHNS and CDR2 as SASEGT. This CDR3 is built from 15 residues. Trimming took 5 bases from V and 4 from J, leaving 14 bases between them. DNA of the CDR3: TGTGCCAGCAGTTTGTTGGGGGGAGTCACCGGGGAGCTGTTTTTT. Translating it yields CASSLLGGVTGELFF.

Here the CDR3 DNA reads TGTGCCAGCAGGGGACAGGGGAAGGTTGAAAAACTGTTTTTT. Protein: CASRGQGKVEKLFF. V gene TRBV5-8 combines with J gene TRBJ1-4; 10 nucleotides align to TRBD1. Germline CDR1 and CDR2: SGHTS and YDEGEE. The CDR3 spans 14 residues. V lost 5 bases and J lost 7; bases outside the gene matches: 5.

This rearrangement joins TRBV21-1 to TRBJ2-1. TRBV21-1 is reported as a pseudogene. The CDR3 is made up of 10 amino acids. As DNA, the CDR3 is TGTGCCGGAAAGGATGATGAGCAGTTCTTC. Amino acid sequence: CAGKDDEQFF.

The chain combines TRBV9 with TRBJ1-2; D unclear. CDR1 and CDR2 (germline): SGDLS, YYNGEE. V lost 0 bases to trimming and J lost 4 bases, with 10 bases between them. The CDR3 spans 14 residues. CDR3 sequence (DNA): TGTGCCAGCAGCGTAGATGCAGAACTCTATGGCTACACCTTC. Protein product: CASSVDAELYGYTF. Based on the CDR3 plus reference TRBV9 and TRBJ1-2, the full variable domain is DSGVTQTPKHLITATGQRVTLRCSPRSGDLSVYWYQQSLDQGLQFLIQYYNGEERAKGNILERFSAQQFPDLHSELNLSSLELGDSALYFCASSVDAELYGYTFGSGTRLTVV.

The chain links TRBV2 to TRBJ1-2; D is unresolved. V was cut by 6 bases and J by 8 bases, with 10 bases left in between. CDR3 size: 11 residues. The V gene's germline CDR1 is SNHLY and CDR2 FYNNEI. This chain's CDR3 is CASSSGYGYTF. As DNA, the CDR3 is TGTGCCAGCAGCTCGGGGTACGGCTACACCTTC.

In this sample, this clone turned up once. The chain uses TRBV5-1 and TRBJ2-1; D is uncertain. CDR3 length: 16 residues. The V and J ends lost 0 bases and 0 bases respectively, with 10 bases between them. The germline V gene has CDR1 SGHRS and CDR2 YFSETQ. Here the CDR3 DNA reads TGCGCCAGCAGCTTGGACAGTTCCTTCTCCTACAATGAGCAGTTCTTC. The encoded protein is CASSLDSSFSYNEQFF.

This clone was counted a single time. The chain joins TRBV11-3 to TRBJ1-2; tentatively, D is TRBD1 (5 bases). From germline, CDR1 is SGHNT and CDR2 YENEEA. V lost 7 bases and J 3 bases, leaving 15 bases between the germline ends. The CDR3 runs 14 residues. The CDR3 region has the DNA TGTGCCAGCAACGCGCCGAGGGGCGACTATGGCTACACCTTC. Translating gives CASNAPRGDYGYTF.

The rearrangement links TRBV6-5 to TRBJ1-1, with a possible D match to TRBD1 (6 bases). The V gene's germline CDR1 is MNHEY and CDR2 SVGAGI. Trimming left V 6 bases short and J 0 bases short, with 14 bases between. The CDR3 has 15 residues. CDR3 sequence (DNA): TGTGCCAGCAGAACAGGGAGGGAGATGAACACTGAAGCTTTCTTT. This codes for CASRTGREMNTEAFF.